The entry below describes one TCR beta chain. No antigen is known for it. The data are from a study of cytomegalovirus exposure and HLA in healthy donors. Study as a whole: Of the donors genotyped, about 390 in all, 75% to 85% fell in the Caucasian-associated ancestry cluster.

Study-wide results and limits: About 180 TCR beta chains were listed as cytomegalovirus-associated. Rarity characterized most TCR sequences, yet some public TCRs appeared in many donors.

The PCR employed 60 Vbeta primers together with 13 Jbeta primers. Sequenced by immunoSEQ multiplex PCR; TCRdb stores in-frame clones only, minus some. This sample has 60,000 or so clones, with about three quarters found just once. CDR1 GTSNPN and CDR2 SVGIG come from the germline V gene (reference sequence). The CDR3 runs to 11 residues. The germline V and J ends were trimmed by 3 bases and 3 bases, with 6 bases remaining between them. The specimen sequenced was PBMCs. The chain couples TRBV30 to TRBJ2-7; unclear D gene. The receptor was isolated from a female donor in good health and CMV-seronegative. This CDR3 is CAWRSNYEQYF. The DNA of the CDR3 is TGTGCCTGGAGGTCTAACTACGAGCAGTACTTC.